This T cell receptor beta chain emerged from a study of OX40 agonist ivuxolimab in advanced cancers. Assay: immunoSEQ multiplex PCR; the TCRdb copy retains only in-frame clones and omits some. The top ten hold roughly 0.15% of the sample, which has around 110,000 clones, about 94% seen once. This TCR was sampled from an adult with an advanced solid tumor such as melanoma, head and neck, liver or kidney cancer. This sample comprised CD4+ or CD8+ T cells sorted from blood, obtained in a trial of the OX40 agonist ivuxolimab.

The DNA for the CDR3 is TGTGCCAGCACCCAAGGGATAGCGGGGAGCACAGATACGCAGTATTTT. The encoded protein is CASTQGIAGSTDTQYF. The chain has TRBV7-9 and TRBJ2-3; 8 bases align to TRBD2. V dropped 7 bases and J dropped 0; count of bases not matched to a gene: 9. Germline V gene lookup returns CDR1 SEHNR and CDR2 FQNEAQ (reference sequence). CDR3 length: 16 amino acids.